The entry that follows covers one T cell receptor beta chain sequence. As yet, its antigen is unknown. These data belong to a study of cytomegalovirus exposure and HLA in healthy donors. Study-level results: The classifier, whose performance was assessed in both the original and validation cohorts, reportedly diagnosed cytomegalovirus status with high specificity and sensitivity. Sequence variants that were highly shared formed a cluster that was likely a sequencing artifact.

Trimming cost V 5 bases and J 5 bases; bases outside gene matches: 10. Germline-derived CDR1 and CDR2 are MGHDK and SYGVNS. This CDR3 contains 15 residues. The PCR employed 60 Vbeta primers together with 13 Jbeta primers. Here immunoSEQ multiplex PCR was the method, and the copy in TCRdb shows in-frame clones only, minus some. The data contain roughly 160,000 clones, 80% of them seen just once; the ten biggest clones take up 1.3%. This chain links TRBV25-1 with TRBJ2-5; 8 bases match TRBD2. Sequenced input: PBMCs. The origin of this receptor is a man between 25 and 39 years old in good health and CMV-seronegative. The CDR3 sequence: CASSFQRGQGETQYF. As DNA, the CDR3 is TGTGCCAGCAGTTTCCAGCGGGGGCAGGGGGAGACCCAGTACTTC.